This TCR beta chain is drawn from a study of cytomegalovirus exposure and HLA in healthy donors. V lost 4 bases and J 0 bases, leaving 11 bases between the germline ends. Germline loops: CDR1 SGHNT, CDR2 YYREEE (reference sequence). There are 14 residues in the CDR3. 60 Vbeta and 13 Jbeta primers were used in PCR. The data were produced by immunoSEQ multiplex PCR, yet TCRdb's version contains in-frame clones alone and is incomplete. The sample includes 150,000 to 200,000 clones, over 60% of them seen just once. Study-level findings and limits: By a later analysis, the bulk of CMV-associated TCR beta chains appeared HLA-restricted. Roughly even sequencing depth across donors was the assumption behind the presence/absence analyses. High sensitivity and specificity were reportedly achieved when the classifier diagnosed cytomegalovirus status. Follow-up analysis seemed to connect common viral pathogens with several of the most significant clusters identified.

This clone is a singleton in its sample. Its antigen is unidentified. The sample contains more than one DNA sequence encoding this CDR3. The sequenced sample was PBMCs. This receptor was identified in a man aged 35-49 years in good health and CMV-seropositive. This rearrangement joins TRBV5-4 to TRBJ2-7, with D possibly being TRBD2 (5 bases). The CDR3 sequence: CASSPGVSSYEQYF. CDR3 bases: TGTGCCAGCAGCCCCGGGGTGAGCTCCTACGAGCAGTACTTC.